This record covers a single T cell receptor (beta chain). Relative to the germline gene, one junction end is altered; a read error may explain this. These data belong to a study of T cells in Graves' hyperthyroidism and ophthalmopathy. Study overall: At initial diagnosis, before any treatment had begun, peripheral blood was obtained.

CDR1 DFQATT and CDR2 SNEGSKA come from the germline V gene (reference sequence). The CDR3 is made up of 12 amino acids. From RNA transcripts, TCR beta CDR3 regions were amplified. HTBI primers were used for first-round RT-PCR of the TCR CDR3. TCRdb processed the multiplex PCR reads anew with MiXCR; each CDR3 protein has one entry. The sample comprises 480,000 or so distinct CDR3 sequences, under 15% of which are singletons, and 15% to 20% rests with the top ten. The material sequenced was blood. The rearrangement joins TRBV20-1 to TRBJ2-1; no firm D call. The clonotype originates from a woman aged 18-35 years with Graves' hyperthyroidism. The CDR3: CSAKVFYDEQFF. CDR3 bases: TGCAGTGCCAAGGTGTTCTACGATGAGCAGTTCTTC.